These 5 T cell receptor beta chains came from one sample sequenced in a study of post-analysis software for immune sequencing data (dated by TCRdb to about 2015). General findings and caveats noted by the study authors: Significantly higher frequencies in patients than in controls were found for several TRBV segments, including TRBV5-6, TRBV5-1 and TRBV20-1.

Libraries were built with PCR. These reads were obtained on an Illumina HiSeq 2500. To reduce PCR and sequencing biases, unique molecular identifiers were built into the TCR beta cDNA libraries. TCRdb cleaned the public reads at Q25 with fastp, built clones with MiXCR and kept in-frame beta chains. When rows share a CDR3 protein, they turn into one entry using the most common DNA and genes. This sample lists roughly 670,000 distinct CDR3 sequences; roughly three fifths were detected once. The ten largest clones add up to approximately 11% of the sample. No cognate antigen is known for these TCRs. Material: blood. These receptors were obtained from a girl under 10 years old with multiple sclerosis.

The table lists this clonotype with a count of one. CDR3 sequence reads: CASSPGLGTEAFF. For the CDR3, the DNA is TGTGCCAGCAGCCCGGGACTGGGGACTGAAGCTTTCTTT. The chain recombines TRBV12-3 or TRBV12-4 with TRBJ1-1; a weak D match, TRBD1 (5 bases). With 6 bases removed from V and 5 bases from J, the gap between germline ends came to 13 bases. CDR3 length: 13 residues.

The rearrangement links TRBV27 to TRBJ1-1; D is unresolved. Germline CDR1 is MNHEY and CDR2 is SMNVEV (reference sequence). Trimming shortened V by 5 bases and J by 5 bases, and 15 bases separated the two germline ends. This CDR3 is 14 amino acids long. CDR3 nucleotides: TGTGCCAGCAGTCCGGCGGGCCGTCGGACTGAAGCTTTCTTT. Its protein is CASSPAGRRTEAFF.

The V and J genes are TRBV6-5 and TRBJ2-5; TRBD2 aligns across 9 bases. TRBJ2-7 matches the DNA end more closely, so the J call is doubtful. The CDR3 is 13 residues long. Germline values: CDR1 MNHEY, CDR2 SVGAGI. The CDR3 loop reads CASSSLAGVEQYF. The CDR3 bases are TGTGCCAGCAGCTCTTTAGCGGGGGTCGAGCAGTACTTC.

The rearrangement uses TRBV5-6 and TRBJ2-5; 7 nucleotides agree with TRBD1. V trimming: 1 base; J trimming: 5 bases; junction bases outside the gene matches: 5. The CDR3 spans 14 residues. Germline V gives CDR1 SGHDT, CDR2 YYEEEE. The CDR3 loop is CASSLQGDLETQYF. The DNA of the CDR3 is TGTGCCAGCAGCTTGCAGGGGGATTTGGAGACCCAGTACTTC.

The chain couples TRBV29-1 to TRBJ2-3; D gene uncertain. V was shortened by 5 bases and J by 4 bases, with 4 bases between the two germline ends. Germline lookup yields CDR1 SQVTM and CDR2 ANQGSEA. This CDR3 region has 10 residues. The CDR3 nucleotides are TGCAGCGTTATCTCAGATACGCAGTATTTT. This codes for CSVISDTQYF.